The 17 T cell receptor beta chains given below trace back to one sample, sequenced in a study of radiation and T cells in renal cell carcinoma. Using immunoSEQ multiplex PCR, the repertoire was profiled, and TCRdb retains in-frame clones only, with some absent. The sample carries around 60,000 clones, around 78% recorded once. As for time point: blood 2 weeks post-SBRT. Treatment indicated: 15 Gy SBRT to primary tumor, nephrectomy 4 weeks later. The starting material was blood, obtained from a patient whose treatment included radiotherapy and nephrectomy. Receptors originate from a man in his sixties with renal cell carcinoma.

V is TRBV11-2 and J is TRBJ2-1; possible D gene TRBD1, 5 bases. Germline values: CDR1 SGHAT, CDR2 FQNNGV. The CDR3 is 14 amino acids. With 6 bases removed from V and 1 base from J, the gap between germline ends came to 10 bases. The CDR3 coding sequence is TGTGCCAGCAGTTTTGCAGGGTCCTACAATGAGCAGTTCTTC. Its protein product is CASSFAGSYNEQFF.

This clone was observed a handful of times. The chain joins TRBV7-9 to TRBJ1-1; possibly TRBD1 for D (5 bases). CDR3 size: 13 residues. Per germline, CDR1 SEHNR and CDR2 FQNEAQ (reference sequence). V lost 3 bases, J lost 1 base, and 6 bases lay in between. The CDR3 region has the DNA TGTGCCAGCAGCTTTGGGGCGAACACTGAAGCTTTCTTT. The encoded protein is CASSFGANTEAFF.

This rearrangement joins TRBV7-2 to TRBJ2-3, with D perhaps TRBD1 (6 bases). With 8 bases removed from V and 7 bases from J, the gap between germline ends came to 22 bases. The CDR3 has 15 amino acids. Germline CDR1 SGHTA, CDR2 FQGNSA. This chain's CDR3 is CASAHSSRGTNTQYF. In DNA, the CDR3 is TGTGCCAGCGCCCACTCTTCAAGGGGGACCAATACGCAGTATTTT.

V is TRBV13 and J is TRBJ1-2; TRBD1 matches at 11 bases. The CDR3 is 13 residues long. Germline CDR1 and CDR2: PRHDT and FYEKMQ (reference sequence). V was pared by 5 bases and J by 8 bases, with 4 bases of the junction left unmatched. The CDR3 here is CASSQGTGGGYTF. The CDR3 DNA reads as TGTGCCAGCAGCCAAGGGACAGGGGGGGGCTACACCTTC. Variable domain in full (rest from reference TRBV13 and TRBJ1-2): AAGVIQSPRHLIKEKRETATLKCYPIPRHDTVYWYQQGPGQDPQFLISFYEKMQSDKGSIPDRFSAQQFSDYHSELNMSSLELGDSALYFCASSQGTGGGYTFGSGTRLTVV.

The chain joins TRBV29-1 to TRBJ1-2; the D gene is possibly TRBD1 (5 bases). Germline V gene lookup returns CDR1 SQVTM and CDR2 ANQGSEA. The CDR3 is made up of 12 amino acids. The V end was cut by 4 bases, the J end by 1 base, with 7 bases between. In nucleotides, the CDR3 is TGCAGCGTTGTAGACAGTAACTATGGCTACACCTTC. Amino acid sequence: CSVVDSNYGYTF.

This clone has just a few counts. The J gene is TRBJ1-6, the V gene TRBV19, with TRBD1 matching 8 bases. Germline CDR1 reads LNHDA; CDR2 reads SQIVND (reference sequence). Losses at the gene ends were 5 bases for V and 4 bases for J; bases not matched to a gene: 7. CDR3 size: 16 residues. The CDR3 sequence: CASSLWTGSYNSPLHF. CDR3 DNA: TGTGCCAGTAGTCTGTGGACAGGGTCATATAATTCACCCCTCCACTTT.

In its sample, this clone was seen a few times. The V gene is TRBV5-1, the J gene TRBJ1-2; 9 bases fit TRBD1. The CDR3 has 15 residues. From germline, CDR1 is SGHRS and CDR2 YFSETQ. V lost 4 bases to trimming and J lost 5 bases; unmatched junction nucleotides: 9. Here the CDR3 reads CASSVTDRGDYGYTF. DNA for the CDR3: TGCGCCAGCAGCGTAACGGACAGGGGTGATTATGGCTACACCTTC.

Turning to this clone: A junction boundary mismatches the germline segment, possibly from a read error. This chain uses TRBV27 with TRBJ2-7; 7 nucleotides align to TRBD1. TRBJ2-1 explains the end of the DNA better; the J call may be wrong. This CDR3 is built from 15 residues. Germline assignment: CDR1 MNHEY and CDR2 SMNVEV (reference sequence). The DNA for the CDR3 is TGTGCCAGCGGTTTCCCCGGGACAGCTTACAATGAGCAGTTCTTC. Encoded protein: CASGFPGTAYNEQFF.

The rearrangement links TRBV7-8 to TRBJ2-7, with a possible D match to TRBD1 (6 bases). Looked up from germline, CDR1 is SGHVS and CDR2 is FQNEAQ. This CDR3 has 15 amino acids. V was clipped by 4 bases and J by 0 bases, with 13 bases between them. The CDR3 here is CASSWGHPPSYEQYF. The CDR3 DNA follows: TGTGCCAGCAGCTGGGGACACCCACCCTCCTACGAGCAGTACTTC.

This rearrangement joins TRBV6-5 to TRBJ2-1; 14 nucleotides match TRBD2. V lost 6 bases and J lost 8; bases outside the gene matches: 6. The CDR3 sequence is 15 residues long. CDR1 and CDR2 from the germline V gene are MNHEY and SVGAGI. CDR3 nucleotides: TGTGCCAGCAGGGAGACTAGCGGGAGGGTAGATGAGCAGTTCTTC. As protein: CASRETSGRVDEQFF.

The chain carries TRBV7-2 and TRBJ2-3; 12 bases match TRBD1. Per germline, CDR1 SGHTA and CDR2 FQGNSA. CDR3 length: 16 residues. J was trimmed by 3 bases and V by 6 bases; bases with no gene match: 7. In DNA, the CDR3 is TGTGCCAGCAGAGCCGGGACAGGGGGCGGGACAGATACGCAGTATTTT. Translating it yields CASRAGTGGGTDTQYF.

The genes are TRBV15 and TRBJ1-2, with unresolved D. Germline V gene sequence: CDR1 LNHNV, CDR2 YYDKDF (reference sequence). CDR3 length: 12 residues. The V end lost 0 bases, the J end lost 6 bases, and 5 bases lay between the germline ends. This CDR3 is CATSRDLHGYTF. CDR3 nucleotides: TGTGCCACCAGCAGAGATCTCCATGGCTACACCTTC.

The chain employs TRBV7-8 and TRBJ2-7; D uncertain. Trimming stripped 1 base from V and 5 bases from J, with 0 bases between. In germline, CDR1 is SGHVS, CDR2 FQNEAQ. CDR3 size: 10 residues. CDR3 sequence: CASSLDEQYV. The CDR3 DNA follows: TGTGCCAGCAGCTTAGACGAGCAGTACGTC.

This chain connects TRBV10-3 to TRBJ2-2; 7 bases fit TRBD1. V lost 8 bases and J lost 3; bases outside the gene matches: 12. This CDR3 is 16 amino acids long. Germline-derived CDR1 and CDR2 are ENHRY and SYGVKD. CDR3 protein: CAIAQFGQGDTGELFF. DNA for the CDR3: TGTGCCATCGCTCAGTTCGGGCAGGGGGACACCGGGGAGCTGTTTTTT.

The chain recombines TRBV5-1 with TRBJ2-3; the D is unclear. The length of the CDR3 is 16 residues. The ends were cut back, 1 base at V and 0 bases at J, with 12 bases in the middle. The V gene's germline CDR1 is SGHRS and CDR2 YFSETQ. This CDR3 reads CASSLMADGSTDTQYF. The CDR3 coding sequence is TGCGCCAGCAGCTTGATGGCGGACGGAAGCACAGATACGCAGTATTTT.

V gene TRBV6-6 combines with J gene TRBJ1-1, with D tentatively TRBD1 (5 bases). This CDR3 has 15 residues. The V gene lost 2 bases and the J gene lost 2 bases, with 12 bases spanning the gap. Germline CDR1 is MNHNY and CDR2 is SVGAGI (reference sequence). The DNA for the CDR3 is TGTGCCAGCAGTTACCCAGGGACGGATAACACTGAAGCTTTCTTT. It specifies CASSYPGTDNTEAFF.

The table lists this clone with a count of one. V and J are TRBV29-1 and TRBJ1-1; 7 bases align to TRBD1. This CDR3 comprises 13 residues. V was pared by 7 bases and J by 5 bases, with 10 bases of the junction left unmatched. Per the germline V gene, CDR1 is SQVTM and CDR2 is ANQGSEA. The CDR3, as DNA: TGCAGCGGAGATCCAGGGGGGGGAACTGAAGCTTTCTTT. It is translated as CSGDPGGGTEAFF.